These 30 T cell receptor beta chains were all obtained from the same sample, sequenced in a study of T-cell reconstitution after alpha-beta-depleted transplantation in children (dated by TCRdb to about 2016). The library was prepared using PCR. Sequencing was carried out with an Illumina HiSeq 2500. TCR libraries were prepared with molecular barcoding, using unique molecular identifiers to normalize TCRbeta repertoire quantification. Clones were called with MiXCR by TCRdb after fastp trimmed the public reads at Q25, and only in-frame beta chains were retained. All rows with the same CDR3 protein become a single entry with the most common DNA and genes. The sample yields 350,000 to 400,000 distinct CDR3 sequences; approximately 12% were counted once. The top ten clones comprise 4% to 5.5% of the sample. This sample comprised PBMCs, obtained from the stem cell graft. The receptors shown here come from a human donor who donated a stem cell graft to a child with Fanconi anemia.

The sample holds many counts of this clonotype. J is TRBJ1-5 and V is TRBV12-3 or TRBV12-4; maybe TRBD1 (5 bases). The CDR3 has 13 amino acids. The V end lost 6 bases, the J end lost 6 bases, and 12 bases lay between the germline ends. The DNA of the CDR3 is TGTGCCAGCAGGATGAGGGGCGGTCAGCCCCAGCATTTT. Amino acids: CASRMRGGQPQHF.

This clonotype was counted many times. The J gene is TRBJ1-6, the V gene TRBV5-1, with D possibly TRBD1 on 6 matching bases. The CDR3 loop spans 14 amino acids. Germline V gives CDR1 SGHRS, CDR2 YFSETQ. Trimming left V 0 bases short and J 9 bases short, with 10 bases between. The CDR3 nucleotides are TGCGCCAGCAGCTTGGACGGGACACGTTCACCCCTCCACTTT. This translates into CASSLDGTRSPLHF.

This clonotype was observed a handful of times. V usage is TRBV6-5 and J usage is TRBJ2-3, with unresolved D. Germline V gene lookup returns CDR1 MNHEY and CDR2 SVGAGI. Trimming left V 0 bases short and J 4 bases short, with 11 bases between. The CDR3 is 15 residues long. CDR3 DNA: TGTGCCAGCAGTTACTCGACAAGCACTCCAGATACGCAGTATTTT. This sequence encodes CASSYSTSTPDTQYF.

There are a few counts of this clonotype. J is TRBJ2-3 and V is TRBV5-1, with no clear D. The germline V and J ends were trimmed by 7 bases and 2 bases, with 14 bases remaining between them. Germline CDR1 SGHRS, CDR2 YFSETQ. This CDR3 comprises 14 residues. CDR3 nucleotides: TGCGCCAGCCGGGCGTACCCAAACACAGATACGCAGTATTTT. This translates into CASRAYPNTDTQYF.

Ten or more counts support this clonotype. The genes are TRBV20-1 and TRBJ2-1; a weak D match, TRBD2 (7 bases). Trimming shortened V by 0 bases and J by 0 bases, and 12 bases separated the two germline ends. Germline assignment: CDR1 DFQATT and CDR2 SNEGSKA (reference sequence). The CDR3 consists of 16 residues. As DNA, the CDR3 is TGCAGTGCTAGAGATGGGGGGGCAAGCTCCTACAATGAGCAGTTCTTC. Its translation: CSARDGGASSYNEQFF.

This clonotype appeared a few times. DNA of the CDR3: TGCAGTGCCGTACCCCAGACAGGGAACCCTTCACCCCTCCACTTT. It yields the protein CSAVPQTGNPSPLHF. The chain uses TRBV20-1 and TRBJ1-6, with 7 bases identical to TRBD1. This CDR3 is built from 15 residues. Germline CDR1 is DFQATT and CDR2 is SNEGSKA (reference sequence). J gave up 9 bases and V 6 bases, and 14 bases lay outside the gene matches.

The chain carries TRBV10-3 and TRBJ2-7; 9 bases are a match to TRBD1. V lost 3 bases, J lost 4 bases, and 4 bases stayed unmatched. This CDR3 has 14 residues. Germline V gene lookup returns CDR1 ENHRY and CDR2 SYGVKD. The CDR3: CAISDGTGIYEQYF. CDR3 DNA: TGTGCCATCAGTGACGGGACAGGGATTTACGAGCAGTACTTC.

This chain joins TRBV7-2 and TRBJ2-3, with D unresolved. Trimming removed 1 base at V and 6 bases at J, with 8 bases between. The CDR3 runs 13 residues. CDR1 is SGHTA, CDR2 FQGNSA, per germline. CDR3 region: CASSLDRSDTQYF. CDR3 sequence (DNA): TGTGCCAGCAGCTTAGACAGATCGGATACGCAGTATTTT.

The chain links TRBV7-9 to TRBJ2-1; 8 nucleotides align to TRBD2. Trimming at V came to 5 bases and at J to 0 bases, leaving 6 bases not matched to a gene. From germline, CDR1 is SEHNR and CDR2 FQNEAQ (reference sequence). This CDR3 region has 16 residues. This CDR3 is CASSPTSGSSYNEQFF. In nucleotides, the CDR3 is TGTGCCAGCAGCCCAACTAGCGGATCCTCCTACAATGAGCAGTTCTTC.

This clonotype came up a few times. The rearrangement uses TRBV25-1 and TRBJ1-4; D call uncertain. V gave up 1 base and J gave up 8 bases, with 17 bases separating them. The CDR3 is made up of 16 amino acids. CDR1 is MGHDK and CDR2 is SYGVNS in the germline V gene. CDR3 bases: TGTGCCAGCAGTGAATTCCGGGGTGGATATGAAGAAAAACTGTTTTTT. Residues: CASSEFRGGYEEKLFF.

In its sample, this clonotype was seen many times. The rearrangement links TRBV5-1 to TRBJ1-2; D perhaps matches TRBD1 (5 bases). The CDR3 contains 15 residues. The germline V and J ends were trimmed by 4 bases and 4 bases, with 17 bases remaining between them. Germline CDR1 reads SGHRS; CDR2 reads YFSETQ. The CDR3 bases are TGCGCCAGCAGCCCAACCTTAGGGGAGAGCTATGGCTACACCTTC. It specifies CASSPTLGESYGYTF. Based on the CDR3 plus reference TRBV5-1 and TRBJ1-2, the full variable domain is KAGVTQTPRYLIKTRGQQVTLSCSPISGHRSVSWYQQTPGQGLQFLFEYFSETQRNKGNFPGRFSGRQFSNSRSEMNVSTLELGDSALYLCASSPTLGESYGYTFGSGTRLTVV.

This clonotype was seen many times. The chain has TRBV5-1 and TRBJ1-4; no clear D gene. In germline, CDR1 is SGHRS, CDR2 YFSETQ. CDR3 length: 13 amino acids. V was pared by 4 bases and J by 4 bases, with 8 bases between. CDR3 region: CASSGGVNEKLFF. CDR3 DNA: TGCGCCAGCAGCGGCGGGGTTAATGAAAAACTGTTTTTT.

This clonotype was seen only a few times. This chain joins TRBV6-1 and TRBJ2-7; possible D gene TRBD2, 5 bases. The V gene lost 7 bases and the J gene lost 1 base, with 17 bases spanning the gap. The germline V gene encodes CDR1 MNHNS and CDR2 SASEGT. The CDR3 totals 15 residues. The CDR3, as DNA: TGTGCCAGCAACCCCCCCCGGGGTATTTCCTACGAGCAGTACTTC. Its translation: CASNPPRGISYEQYF.

V is TRBV20-1 and J is TRBJ1-2; 7 bases are a match to TRBD1. The CDR3 consists of 14 residues. Trimming took 3 bases from V and 4 from J; bases not matched to a gene: 8. Per germline, CDR1 DFQATT and CDR2 SNEGSKA (reference sequence). CDR3 DNA sequence: TGCAGTGCTAGCAGACAGGCAGGGGGCTATGGCTACACCTTC. Translation: CSASRQAGGYGYTF.

Ten or more counts support this clonotype. This chain joins TRBV5-1 and TRBJ1-1; the D is unclear. The CDR3 consists of 14 residues. The V gene's germline CDR1 is SGHRS and CDR2 YFSETQ. V dropped 0 bases and J dropped 6 bases, with 12 bases sitting between them. Here the CDR3 reads CASSLAQVGSEAFF. The CDR3 coding sequence is TGCGCCAGCAGCTTGGCCCAGGTGGGCTCTGAAGCTTTCTTT.

This sequence joins TRBV20-1 and TRBJ1-1; D is possibly TRBD1 (6 bases). The CDR3 covers 16 residues. In germline, CDR1 is DFQATT, CDR2 SNEGSKA (reference sequence). Trimming took off 0 bases at V and 0 bases at J, with 14 bases between the two ends. The CDR3 is CSARDRRRGLNTEAFF. CDR3 DNA sequence: TGCAGTGCTAGAGACCGCCGTCGGGGGCTGAACACTGAAGCTTTCTTT.

This clonotype appeared a few times. CDR3 coding DNA: TGCAGTGCTATGAGAACAGGGGACGAGCAGTACGTC. Its protein is CSAMRTGDEQYV. The J gene is TRBJ2-7, the V gene TRBV20-1, with 7 bases that match TRBD1. The CDR3 sequence is 12 residues long. In germline, CDR1 is DFQATT, CDR2 SNEGSKA (reference sequence). V trimming: 4 bases; J trimming: 5 bases; junction bases outside the gene matches: 5.

This clonotype was counted ten times or more. This chain links TRBV7-3 with TRBJ2-1; 10 nucleotides line up with TRBD2. The junction had 14 bases not matched to a gene; V was cut back by 5 bases and J by 1 base. The germline gives CDR1 SGHTA, CDR2 FQGTGA. The CDR3 length is 19 residues. DNA for the CDR3: TGTGCCAGCAGCCCGGGGGGGCTAGCGGGGGTTCCTTCCTACAATGAGCAGTTCTTC. It specifies CASSPGGLAGVPSYNEQFF.

This clonotype was counted at least ten times. The genes are TRBV7-9 and TRBJ2-5; TRBD2 aligns across 8 bases. Germline assignment: CDR1 SEHNR and CDR2 FQNEAQ (reference sequence). Germline trimming cut 1 base from V and 2 bases from J; bases unmatched to any gene: 9. The CDR3 runs 17 residues. CDR3 amino acids: CASSLVGGGLVQETQYF. Written as DNA, the CDR3 is TGTGCCAGCAGCTTAGTCGGGGGGGGGCTCGTTCAAGAGACCCAGTACTTC.

Comment on this clonotype: The CDR3 does not close with the conserved phenylalanine or tryptophan, likely indicating a read error. The rearrangement uses TRBV12-3 or TRBV12-4 and TRBJ2-1, with D possibly being TRBD2 (6 bases). The CDR3 totals 15 residues. V was shortened by 6 bases and J by 5 bases, with 17 bases between the two germline ends. The CDR3 loop is CASSPSRGVNNEQFY. CDR3 coding DNA: TGTGCCAGCAGCCCCTCTCGCGGGGTGAACAATGAGCAGTTCTAC.

This chain connects TRBV20-1 to TRBJ2-3; D tentatively reads TRBD1 or TRBD2 (6 bases each). This CDR3 spans 14 amino acids. Germline loops: CDR1 DFQATT, CDR2 SNEGSKA (reference sequence). Trimming took 7 bases from V and 3 from J, leaving 17 bases between them. CDR3: CSVPGAYGTDTQYF. CDR3 coding DNA: TGCAGTGTCCCGGGGGCCTATGGGACAGATACGCAGTATTTT.

This clonotype was counted between two and nine times. This chain uses TRBV5-6 with TRBJ2-5; no firm D call. This CDR3 is built from 20 residues. The germline V gene encodes CDR1 SGHDT and CDR2 YYEEEE. The ends were cut back, 1 base at V and 5 bases at J, with 30 bases in the middle. In DNA, the CDR3 is TGTGCCAGCAGCTTGCAAGCTGCTGGCACAGAGATAGAGGATTGGGAGACCCAGTACTTC. It translates to CASSLQAAGTEIEDWETQYF.

This clonotype was detected only a few times. V gene TRBV6-5 combines with J gene TRBJ2-1; D possibly corresponds to TRBD2 (5 bases). Germline loops: CDR1 MNHEY, CDR2 SVGAGI. Trimming left V 2 bases short and J 9 bases short, with 11 bases between. This CDR3 comprises 13 residues. The CDR3 protein is CASSYGGEGEQFF. The CDR3 nucleotides read TGTGCCAGCAGTTACGGAGGCGAGGGTGAGCAGTTCTTC.

The rearrangement links TRBV7-8 to TRBJ1-2; maybe TRBD1 (5 bases). The CDR3 contains 14 residues. The V end was cut by 3 bases, the J end by 9 bases, with 17 bases between. Germline V lookup: CDR1 SGHVS, CDR2 FQNEAQ. The CDR3 bases are TGTGCCAGCAGCTTGGGGGGTGGATTCTTGAGCTACACCTTC. The encoded protein is CASSLGGGFLSYTF.

Only a few counts were recorded for this clonotype. The V call is TRBV12-3 or TRBV12-4, the J call TRBJ1-1; 9 nucleotides line up with TRBD1. The CDR3 is made up of 16 amino acids. The ends lost 2 bases at V and 0 bases at J; junction bases unmatched: 4. The CDR3 DNA is TGTGCCAGCAGTTTACTGGGACAGGGCATGAACACTGAAGCTTTCTTT. Encoded protein: CASSLLGQGMNTEAFF.

This clonotype showed up many times. The V gene is TRBV6-5, the J gene TRBJ2-5; a weak D match, TRBD2 (5 bases). The CDR3 spans 14 residues. The germline V and J ends were trimmed by 0 bases and 6 bases, with 11 bases remaining between them. The germline gives CDR1 MNHEY, CDR2 SVGAGI. The CDR3 reads CASSYSPRGKTQYF. For the CDR3, the DNA is TGTGCCAGCAGTTACTCTCCGAGAGGGAAGACCCAGTACTTC.

J is TRBJ2-7 and V is TRBV3-1, with unresolved D. Trimming took 0 bases from V and 0 from J, leaving 9 bases between them. The germline gives CDR1 LGHDT, CDR2 YNNKEL (reference sequence). The CDR3 extends over 15 amino acids. This CDR3 reads CASSQEGSPSYEQYF. In DNA, the CDR3 is TGTGCCAGCAGCCAAGAGGGTTCCCCCTCCTACGAGCAGTACTTC.

This clonotype was seen at least ten times. This chain uses TRBV3-1 with TRBJ1-1; 8 bases are a match to TRBD1. V shed 5 bases and J 5 bases; nucleotides not matched to a gene: 4. The germline gives CDR1 LGHDT, CDR2 YNNKEL (reference sequence). The CDR3 spans 13 residues. This CDR3 reads CASSTTGETEAFF. DNA for the CDR3: TGTGCCAGCAGCACGACAGGGGAGACTGAAGCTTTCTTT.

CDR3 loop: CASSEAGAPTDTQYF. The DNA for the CDR3 is TGTGCCAGCAGTGAAGCGGGGGCCCCCACAGATACGCAGTATTTT. V usage is TRBV27 and J usage is TRBJ2-3, with 8 bases aligning to TRBD2. V gave up 5 bases and J gave up 2 bases; unmatched junction bases: 6. Germline V gives CDR1 MNHEY, CDR2 SMNVEV (reference sequence). The CDR3 length is 15 residues.

The chain is built from TRBV29-1 and TRBJ2-3; no firm D call. Germline V gives CDR1 SQVTM, CDR2 ANQGSEA. This CDR3 has 11 amino acids. V was shortened by 7 bases and J by 6 bases, with 11 bases between the two germline ends. The CDR3 protein is CSELLGDTQYF. The CDR3 DNA sequence: TGCAGCGAATTACTGGGCGATACGCAGTATTTT.